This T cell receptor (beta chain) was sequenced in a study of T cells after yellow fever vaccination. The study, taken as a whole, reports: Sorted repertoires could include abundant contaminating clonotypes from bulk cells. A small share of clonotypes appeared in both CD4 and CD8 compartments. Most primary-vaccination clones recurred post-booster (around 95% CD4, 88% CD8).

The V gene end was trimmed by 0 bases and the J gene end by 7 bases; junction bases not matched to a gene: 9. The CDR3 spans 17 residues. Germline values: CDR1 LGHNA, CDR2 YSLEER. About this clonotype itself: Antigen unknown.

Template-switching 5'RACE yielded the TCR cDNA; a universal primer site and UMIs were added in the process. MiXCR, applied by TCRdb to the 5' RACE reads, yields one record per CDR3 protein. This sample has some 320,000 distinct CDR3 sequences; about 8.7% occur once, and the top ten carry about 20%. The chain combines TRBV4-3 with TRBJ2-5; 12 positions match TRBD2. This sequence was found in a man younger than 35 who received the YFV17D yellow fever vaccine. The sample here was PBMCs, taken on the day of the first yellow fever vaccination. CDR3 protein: CASSQDRPSGGAWTQYF. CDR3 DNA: TGCGCCAGCAGCCAAGATCGGCCTAGCGGGGGGGCGTGGACCCAGTACTTC.